The entry below describes one T cell receptor (beta chain). Sequencing was performed with immunoSEQ multiplex PCR; in TCRdb, only in-frame clones are kept and a portion is missing. Among some 17,000 clones listed, about nine tenths were seen once. These data come from a study of OX40 agonist ivuxolimab in advanced cancers. V lost 0 bases and J 5 bases, leaving 8 bases between the germline ends. The CDR3 is 13 residues long. The germline CDR1 and CDR2 sequences are MGHRA and YSYEKL. This sequence joins TRBV4-1 and TRBJ2-7; D remains unclear. The sequencing here drew on CD4+ or CD8+ T cells sorted from blood, taken in a trial of the OX40 agonist ivuxolimab. The sequence derives from an adult with an advanced solid tumor such as melanoma, head and neck, liver or kidney cancer. The CDR3 region has the DNA TGCGCCAGCAGCCAAGACCCTTCCCACGAGCAGTACTTC. Protein sequence: CASSQDPSHEQYF.